What follows is one T cell receptor beta chain and its context. The entry originates in a study of blood T cell repertoires in COVID-19. Source study methods: Estimates of nucleated cell counts were drawn from the amplification of reference gene primers. Assay: immunoSEQ multiplex PCR; the TCRdb copy retains only in-frame clones and omits some. That table furnishes V, J and clone size, whereas the DNA furnished D and trimming. The sample contains about 49,000 clones, roughly nine tenths of which appear only once. CDR1 and CDR2 (germline): MNHNS, SASEGT. J gave up 7 bases and V 3 bases, and 5 bases lay outside the gene matches. The CDR3 is made up of 14 amino acids.

This chain connects TRBV6-1 to TRBJ1-5, with 8 bases that match TRBD1. The clonotype comes from a man aged 35 to 55 with active COVID-19. Sequencing was done on a sample of peripheral blood. The chain's CDR3 is CASSETGAEQPQHF. For the CDR3, the DNA is TGTGCCAGCAGTGAGACAGGGGCCGAACAGCCCCAGCATTTT.